Shown below are 5 T cell receptor beta chains from a single sample sequenced in a study of CD8+ T cells in alopecia areata. Indicated treatment: oral pan-JAK inhibitor, 5-10 mg twice daily. TCR sequencing used cDNA made by reverse transcription of extracted RNA. Data came from immunoSEQ multiplex PCR; TCRdb stores just in-frame clones and leaves some out. The table records about 120,000 clones, 60% to 65% of them present only once. Material: CD4+ T cells sorted from blood, obtained at week 4, from a patient treated with tofacitinib. The receptors here all came from a human donor with alopecia areata.

The chain links TRBV29-1 to TRBJ2-2, with D maybe TRBD1 (5 bases). Germline lookup yields CDR1 SQVTM and CDR2 ANQGSEA. CDR3 length equals 14 residues. The V and J ends lost 7 bases and 2 bases respectively, with 14 bases between them. CDR3 bases: TGCAGCGGCCTCGACAGCTTTAACACCGGGGAGCTGTTTTTT. Encoded protein: CSGLDSFNTGELFF.

J is TRBJ1-1 and V is TRBV25-1, with a weak D call TRBD1 (5 bases). CDR3 size: 14 residues. Deletions cut 2 bases from V and 0 bases from J, with 7 bases between. Per the germline V gene, CDR1 is MGHDK and CDR2 is SYGVNS. In nucleotides, the CDR3 is TGTGCCAGCAGTGAAAGGACATTGAACACTGAAGCTTTCTTT. This sequence encodes CASSERTLNTEAFF.

The chain recombines TRBV29-1 with TRBJ2-4; D possibly matches TRBD1 or TRBD2 (5 bases each). This CDR3 is 14 amino acids long. The V end lost 2 bases, the J end lost 9 bases, and 17 bases lay between the germline ends. CDR1 and CDR2 (germline): SQVTM, ANQGSEA. As DNA, the CDR3 is TGCAGCGTTGAAACAGCGACTACGGACACCATTCAGTACTTC. Protein: CSVETATTDTIQYF.

The rearrangement uses TRBV6-5 and TRBJ2-2; no clear D. This CDR3 is 12 amino acids long. CDR1 and CDR2 (germline): MNHEY, SVGAGI. V dropped 8 bases and J dropped 7 bases, with 11 bases sitting between them. CDR3 sequence reads: CASGVIRGELFF. DNA for the CDR3: TGTGCCAGCGGGGTGATTCGCGGGGAGCTGTTTTTT.

The V gene is TRBV19, the J gene TRBJ1-1; D possibly corresponds to TRBD1 (5 bases). CDR3 length: 15 residues. Between the trimmed V and J ends, which lost 2 bases and 0 bases, there was a span of 10 bases. CDR1 LNHDA and CDR2 SQIVND come from the germline V gene (reference sequence). In DNA form, the CDR3 reads TGTGCCAGTAGTATACAGGGAGCTATGAACACTGAAGCTTTCTTT. Residues: CASSIQGAMNTEAFF.